A selection of T cell receptor beta chains follows, all from one sample in a study of T-cell memory formation after mild COVID-19. One entry per CDR3 protein, called by TCRdb with MiXCR from the 5' RACE reads. The sample lists around 440,000 distinct CDR3 sequences; about 20% were seen once. Sequencing was performed on PBMCs or a T cell subset sorted from them (not recorded which). The source is an adult woman who had mild COVID-19 (a few samples of this study predate the infection). Cell type and time point are not known. Both conserved end residues are part of each CDR3. The D gene is left open where the match is weak. Rows may omit the clone size; those that give it use once, few, many or a size class.

NA	TRBV5-1	NA	TRBJ2-7	TGCGCCAGCAGCTTGGCCCAGACAGGAACTCGGGAGCAGTACTTC	CASSLAQTGTREQYF
NA	TRBV5-1	few	TRBJ2-1	TGCGCCAGCAGCTTGGCCCTTTCCGGGGACGAGCAGTTCTTC	CASSLALSGDEQFF
TRBD2	TRBV5-1	few	TRBJ2-1	TGCGCCAGCAGCTCGGAACCGGGACTAGCGGGAGGTAATGAGCAGTTCTTC	CASSSEPGLAGGNEQFF
NA	TRBV5-5	many	TRBJ2-3	TGTGCCAGCAGCAGGGGGGGGACAGATACGCAGTATTTT	CASSRGGTDTQYF
NA	TRBV6-5	few	TRBJ2-1	TGTGCCAGCAGTTCCCGAGATGAGCAGTTCTTC	CASSSRDEQFF
TRBD2	TRBV7-2	NA	TRBJ2-3	TGTGCCAGCAGCCGGGAGGTTCGTGAGCGGGAGTGGGATACGCAGTATTTT	CASSREVREREWDTQYF
TRBD2	TRBV5-1	few	TRBJ2-1	TGCGCCAGCAGCTTTCCCAGCGGGAGCACCCCCTCCTACAATGAGCAGTTCTTC	CASSFPSGSTPSYNEQFF
NA	TRBV12-3/TRBV12-4	NA	TRBJ1-2	TGTGCCAGCAGTTTAGGGGACGTACTCTATGGCTACACCTTC	CASSLGDVLYGYTF
NA	TRBV12-3/TRBV12-4	few	TRBJ2-3	TGTGCCAGTCGGGGTAACAGCTTTGCAGATACGCAGTATTTT	CASRGNSFADTQYF
NA	TRBV12-3/TRBV12-4	NA	TRBJ2-1	TGTGCCAGCAGGCTCACGGCCCACAATGAGCAGTTCTTC	CASRLTAHNEQFF
TRBD1	TRBV18	few	TRBJ2-5	TGTGCCAGCGCACGGGACAGGTTCCAAGAGACCCAGTACTTC	CASARDRFQETQYF
NA	TRBV9	NA	TRBJ1-3	TGTGCCAGCAGCGTCTCACTGGAGGGAAACACCATATATTTT	CASSVSLEGNTIYF
TRBD2	TRBV7-9	many	TRBJ2-1	TGTGCCAGCAGCTTAGGGACTAGCGGGAGGAATAATGAGCAGTTCTTC	CASSLGTSGRNNEQFF
TRBD2	TRBV3-1	NA	TRBJ2-7	TGTGCCAGCCAGCGGGAGCCCTACGAGCAGTACTTC	CASQREPYEQYF
TRBD1	TRBV9	few	TRBJ2-7	TGTGCCAGCAGCAAAAATCCGGGACAGGGCGAGCAGTACTTC	CASSKNPGQGEQYF
TRBD1	TRBV13	few	TRBJ1-1	TGTGCCAGCAGCGTAGGGACAGGAGACTACACTGAAGCTTTCTTT	CASSVGTGDYTEAFF
NA	TRBV12-3/TRBV12-4	NA	TRBJ1-4	TGTGCCAGCAGCCTAACGAATGAAAAACTGTTTTTT	CASSLTNEKLFF
NA	TRBV6-5	NA	TRBJ1-3	TGTGCCAGCAGCCAATCCCGCGCTTCTGGAAACACCATATATTTT	CASSQSRASGNTIYF
TRBD2	TRBV5-4	NA	TRBJ2-3	TGTGCCAGCAGCGACGGGACTAGCGGAAGCACAGATACGCAGTATTTT	CASSDGTSGSTDTQYF
NA	TRBV5-1	once	TRBJ2-1	TGCGCCAGCAGCTTGAATTCGGTCAGCAATGAGCAGTTCTTC	CASSLNSVSNEQFF
NA	TRBV4-1	few	TRBJ1-5	TGCGCCAGCAGCCAAGATCGCCAACAGCCCCAGCATTTT	CASSQDRQQPQHF
TRBD2	TRBV9	NA	TRBJ2-1	TGTGCCAGCGGCAAACTAGCGGGAGATAACAATGAGCAGTTCTTC	CASGKLAGDNNEQFF
NA	TRBV7-9	NA	TRBJ2-3	TGTGCCAGCAGCTTAGCAGTTGGACAAAGCACAGATACGCAGTATTTT	CASSLAVGQSTDTQYF
NA	TRBV5-1	NA	TRBJ2-7	TGCGCCAGCAGCTTGGTATCGGGATTTCCCTACGAGCAGTACTTC	CASSLVSGFPYEQYF
NA	TRBV29-1	few	TRBJ1-1	TGCAGCGTTGAGGGCAGGGACGGTGACACTGAAGCTTTCTTT	CSVEGRDGDTEAFF
NA	TRBV29-1	few	TRBJ2-7	TGCAGCGTTGTGGGGGCAGGGTCCGAGCAGTACTTC	CSVVGAGSEQYF
TRBD2	TRBV9	NA	TRBJ2-5	TGTGCCAGCAGCGTAGAACTAGCGGGAGAGACCCAGTACTTC	CASSVELAGETQYF
TRBD1	TRBV5-1	NA	TRBJ2-7	TGCGCCAGCATGGCAAGGACAGGGATTTTATACGAGCAGTACTTC	CASMARTGILYEQYF
TRBD1	TRBV24-1	NA	TRBJ2-2	TGTGCCACCAGTGATCCCAGACAGGGCACCGGGGAGCTGTTTTTT	CATSDPRQGTGELFF
NA	TRBV12-3/TRBV12-4	few	TRBJ1-6	TGTGCCAGCAGTTTACAGGGTGATTCACCCCTCCACTTT	CASSLQGDSPLHF
TRBD2	TRBV7-6	NA	TRBJ2-7	TGTGCCAGCAGCTACAGACTAGCGGGTACCTACGAGCAGTACTTC	CASSYRLAGTYEQYF
NA	TRBV15	few	TRBJ2-5	TGTGCCACCAGCAGAGATCGAGGGTACCAAGAGACCCAGTACTTC	CATSRDRGYQETQYF
NA	TRBV7-2	NA	TRBJ2-3	TGTGCCAGCAGTCCCTGGGGCGAAGTGGCAGATACGCAGTATTTT	CASSPWGEVADTQYF
NA	TRBV20-1	few	TRBJ2-1	TGCAGTGCTAGACCCCGCCGGGGGCGGGGGTACAATGAGCAGTTCTTC	CSARPRRGRGYNEQFF
TRBD1	TRBV12-3/TRBV12-4	few	TRBJ2-5	TGTGCCAGCAGTTTAGAGGGGGACAGGAGAATACTAGAGACCCAGTACTTC	CASSLEGDRRILETQYF
NA	TRBV7-2	NA	TRBJ2-1	TGTGCCAGCAGCTTTACCGGGGCCGCCAATGAGCAGTTCTTC	CASSFTGAANEQFF
NA	TRBV2	NA	TRBJ2-7	TGTGCCAGCACCAGAACTAGATCTAACGAGCAGTACTTC	CASTRTRSNEQYF
NA	TRBV7-2	many	TRBJ2-7	TGTGCCAGCAGACCTGGGACTGCTGGTACCTACGAGCAGTACTTC	CASRPGTAGTYEQYF
NA	TRBV24-1	NA	TRBJ2-1	TGTGCCACCGGAGAAGAGAGCGGCCTTAGGGAAGAGCAGTTCTTC	CATGEESGLREEQFF
TRBD1	TRBV5-1	few	TRBJ2-3	TGCGCCAGCAGCCCGGGGACAGTTGGAACCACAGATACGCAGTATTTT	CASSPGTVGTTDTQYF
TRBD2	TRBV20-1	NA	TRBJ2-1	TGCAGTGCTTTCGCTAGACTAGCGGGAGGAGGGCGGTACAATGAGCAGTTCTTC	CSAFARLAGGGRYNEQFF
NA	TRBV23-1	once	TRBJ1-6	TGCGCCAGCAGTCAGGTTTATAATTCACCCCTCCACTTT	CASSQVYNSPLHF
NA	TRBV7-9	NA	TRBJ1-2	TGTGCCAGCAGCTTCCCGGCAGGGTTCTATGGCTACACCTTC	CASSFPAGFYGYTF
NA	TRBV7-2	NA	TRBJ1-2	TGTGCCAGAGTTACAGGTCCCTATGGCTACACCTTC	CARVTGPYGYTF
TRBD2	TRBV5-1	NA	TRBJ2-1	TGCGCCAGCAGCTTGGCAAGACTAGCGGAAAGCTCCTACAATGAGCAGTTCTTC	CASSLARLAESSYNEQFF
NA	TRBV6-6	NA	TRBJ2-1	TGTGCCAGCAGTTCTTCCTCGGCGGGTCCCCAGTTCTTC	CASSSSSAGPQFF
TRBD1	TRBV12-3/TRBV12-4	NA	TRBJ1-5	TGTGCCAGCATCGGACAGGGCTTGGGCAATCAGCCCCAGCATTTT	CASIGQGLGNQPQHF
TRBD1	TRBV28	NA	TRBJ2-7	TGTGCCAGCAGTCCCTATCCCGGGACAGCCATATACGAGCAGTACTTC	CASSPYPGTAIYEQYF
TRBD2	TRBV5-1	few	TRBJ2-7	TGCGCCAGCAGCCAAGGGACTAGCGGGGCTTCCTACGAGCAGTACTTC	CASSQGTSGASYEQYF
NA	TRBV24-1	few	TRBJ2-6	TGTGCCACCAGTGCGGGTGTGGGGAAAGTCTCTGGGGCCAACGTCCTGACTTTC	CATSAGVGKVSGANVLTF